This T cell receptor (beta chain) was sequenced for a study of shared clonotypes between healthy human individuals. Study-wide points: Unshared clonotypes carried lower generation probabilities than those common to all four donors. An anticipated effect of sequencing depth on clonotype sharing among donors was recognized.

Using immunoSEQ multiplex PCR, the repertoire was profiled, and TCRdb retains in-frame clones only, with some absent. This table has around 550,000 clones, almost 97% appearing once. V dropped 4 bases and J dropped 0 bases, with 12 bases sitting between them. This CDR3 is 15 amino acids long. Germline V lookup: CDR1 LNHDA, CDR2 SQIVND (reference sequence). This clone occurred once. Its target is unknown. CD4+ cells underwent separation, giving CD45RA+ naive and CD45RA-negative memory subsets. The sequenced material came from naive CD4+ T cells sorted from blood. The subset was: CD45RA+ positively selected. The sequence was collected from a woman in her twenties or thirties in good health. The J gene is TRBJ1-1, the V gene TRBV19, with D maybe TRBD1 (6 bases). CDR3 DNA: TGTGCCAGTAGTAAAGGACAGTTCATGAACACTGAAGCTTTCTTT. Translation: CASSKGQFMNTEAFF. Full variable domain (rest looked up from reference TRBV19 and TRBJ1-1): DGGITQSPKYLFRKEGQNVTLSCEQNLNHDAMYWYRQDPGQGLRLIYYSQIVNDFQKGDIAEGYSVSREKKESFPLTVTSAQKNPTAFYLCASSKGQFMNTEAFFGQGTRLTVV.